These 16 T cell receptor beta chains originate from one sample sequenced in a study of blood T cell repertoires in COVID-19. Only in-frame clones appear in the TCRdb table, and some are missing; sequencing was by immunoSEQ multiplex PCR. The sample carries some 400,000 clones, about 90% recorded once. The sequenced sample was PBMCs or T cells enriched from blood (not recorded which). These receptors came from a man aged 25-45 years who had recovered from COVID-19.

CDR3 in amino acids: CASSYGQGYYGYTF. The CDR3 nucleotides read TGTGCCAGCAGTTACGGGCAGGGATACTATGGCTACACCTTC. V and J are TRBV6-2 or TRBV6-3 and TRBJ1-2; tentative D call: TRBD1 (5 bases). The CDR3 consists of 14 residues. Trimming cost V 2 bases and J 3 bases, with 10 bases left between them. Germline-derived CDR1 and CDR2 are MNHEY and SVGEGT.

This chain links TRBV4-1 with TRBJ2-7; D call uncertain. The CDR3 has 15 amino acids. Deletions cut 5 bases from V and 0 bases from J, with 14 bases between. Germline assignment: CDR1 MGHRA and CDR2 YSYEKL. CDR3 protein: CASSAAKESSYEQYF. In DNA form, the CDR3 reads TGCGCCAGCAGCGCAGCGAAGGAAAGCTCCTACGAGCAGTACTTC.

V and J are TRBV19 and TRBJ1-1, with TRBD1 identical over 8 bases. The V gene's germline CDR1 is LNHDA and CDR2 SQIVND (reference sequence). This CDR3 comprises 12 residues. Trimming took 7 bases from V and 4 from J; bases not matched to a gene: 2. Here the CDR3 DNA reads TGTGCCAGTAACACAGGGGGCACTGAAGCTTTCTTT. Protein: CASNTGGTEAFF.

This clone was picked up one time. The chain's CDR3 is CASSYARAMTGELFF. The CDR3, as DNA: TGTGCCAGCAGTTACGCGCGAGCCATGACCGGGGAGCTGTTTTTT. V is TRBV6-2 or TRBV6-3 and J is TRBJ2-2, with D uncertain. The CDR3 extends over 15 amino acids. The germline gives CDR1 MNHEY, CDR2 SVGEGT. Trimming took off 2 bases at V and 5 bases at J, with 12 bases between the two ends.

In its sample, this clone was seen a few times. J is TRBJ2-7 and V is TRBV10-3; maybe TRBD1 (6 bases). Germline V CDR1 and CDR2: ENHRY, SYGVKD. V dropped 1 base and J dropped 5 bases, with 12 bases sitting between them. The CDR3 consists of 14 residues. CDR3 in DNA: TGTGCCATCAGTGAGTTGGGGGCCCAAGACGAGCAGTACTTC. Protein sequence: CAISELGAQDEQYF.

CDR3 sequence (DNA): TGTGCCAGCAGCTCATTGACAGAACCGAACACTGAAGCTTTCTTT. It specifies CASSSLTEPNTEAFF. The chain uses TRBV11-2 and TRBJ1-1; a possible D gene is TRBD1 (5 bases). Trimming stripped 4 bases from V and 1 base from J, with 13 bases between. Germline values: CDR1 SGHAT, CDR2 FQNNGV. The CDR3 spans 15 residues.

V usage is TRBV11-2 and J usage is TRBJ1-5; 7 nucleotides match TRBD1. Germline V CDR1 and CDR2: SGHAT, FQNNGV. The CDR3 is 17 residues long. V shed 0 bases, J shed 2 bases, and the junction held 7 bases outside the gene matches. The CDR3 here is CASSLDPTGNGNQPQHF. Written as DNA, the CDR3 is TGTGCCAGCAGCTTAGATCCGACAGGGAATGGCAATCAGCCCCAGCATTTT.

This chain joins TRBV5-4 and TRBJ2-5, with a weak D call TRBD1 (6 bases). The length of the CDR3 is 15 residues. Germline V gene sequence: CDR1 SGHNT, CDR2 YYREEE (reference sequence). V was trimmed by 4 bases and J by 4 bases, leaving 17 bases between them. The CDR3 DNA is TGTGCCAGCAGCGCCCGGACAGATCGGGGAGAGACCCAGTACTTC. This translates into CASSARTDRGETQYF.

This clone has at least ten counts. This chain connects TRBV6-2 or TRBV6-3 to TRBJ1-2, with 8 nucleotides matching TRBD1. The CDR3 is made up of 16 amino acids. Per germline, CDR1 MNHEY and CDR2 SVGEGT. With 5 bases clipped from V and 4 bases from J, the junction kept 12 bases outside the gene matches. DNA for the CDR3: TGTGCCAGCAGTACGTTCTCCGGACAGGGATCCTATGGCTACACCTTC. Translating gives CASSTFSGQGSYGYTF.

The gene calls are TRBV6-4 and TRBJ2-7; 9 bases are shared with TRBD1. The CDR3 sequence is 16 residues long. J was trimmed by 4 bases and V by 5 bases; bases with no gene match: 12. Germline V gene lookup returns CDR1 MRHNA and CDR2 SNTAGT. CDR3 sequence: CASSRKRDRVGYEQYF. The CDR3 DNA sequence: TGTGCCAGCAGTAGGAAGCGGGACAGGGTCGGGTACGAGCAGTACTTC.

This clone was seen only a few times. V gene TRBV7-2 combines with J gene TRBJ2-2; no firm D call. CDR3 length: 12 amino acids. Germline values: CDR1 SGHTA, CDR2 FQGNSA. V was pared by 2 bases and J by 5 bases, with 3 bases between. CDR3 sequence (DNA): TGTGCCAGCAGCTTACAAACCGGGGAGCTGTTTTTT. This gives the protein CASSLQTGELFF.

V is TRBV5-1 and J is TRBJ2-3; D is perhaps TRBD1 (6 bases). Trimming shortened V by 0 bases and J by 2 bases, and 13 bases separated the two germline ends. The CDR3 has 16 amino acids. CDR1 SGHRS and CDR2 YFSETQ come from the germline V gene. For the CDR3, the DNA is TGCGCCAGCAGCTTGGGCGCAGGGGTGGACACAGATACGCAGTATTTT. As protein: CASSLGAGVDTDTQYF.

In the case of this clone: One junction end does not reproduce the germline sequence, and a read error may be involved. V is TRBV16 and J is TRBJ1-1, with a tentative D call TRBD1 (5 bases). The CDR3 consists of 14 residues. Germline values: CDR1 KGHSY, CDR2 FQNENV. CDR3 in DNA: TGTGCCAGCACCCAAAATAGGGGCCTCACTGAAGCTTTCTTT. Translation gives CASTQNRGLTEAFF.

The gene calls are TRBV6-5 and TRBJ1-3, with D hard to call. Germline CDR1 is MNHEY and CDR2 is SVGAGI. V dropped 0 bases and J dropped 10 bases, with 10 bases sitting between them. The CDR3 has 13 residues. CDR3 bases: TGTGCCAGCAGTTACTCGAGGGCCAAGACCATATATTTT. This translates into CASSYSRAKTIYF.

The chain has TRBV12-5 and TRBJ1-4; D ambiguous. Germline values: CDR1 LGHNT, CDR2 FRNRAP. The CDR3 totals 15 residues. The ends were cut back, 3 bases at V and 3 bases at J, with 11 bases in the middle. The CDR3 DNA sequence: TGTGCTAGTGGTTTAGCCCTGGCGGCTAATGAAAAACTGTTTTTT. Translation: CASGLALAANEKLFF.

V usage is TRBV5-1 and J usage is TRBJ2-1; D possibly corresponds to TRBD2 (6 bases). The germline V gene has CDR1 SGHRS and CDR2 YFSETQ. V lost 2 bases and J lost 9, with 9 bases in between. The CDR3 has 12 amino acids. CDR3 residues: CASSLTSPEQFF. CDR3 coding DNA: TGCGCCAGCAGCTTAACTAGCCCTGAGCAGTTCTTC.